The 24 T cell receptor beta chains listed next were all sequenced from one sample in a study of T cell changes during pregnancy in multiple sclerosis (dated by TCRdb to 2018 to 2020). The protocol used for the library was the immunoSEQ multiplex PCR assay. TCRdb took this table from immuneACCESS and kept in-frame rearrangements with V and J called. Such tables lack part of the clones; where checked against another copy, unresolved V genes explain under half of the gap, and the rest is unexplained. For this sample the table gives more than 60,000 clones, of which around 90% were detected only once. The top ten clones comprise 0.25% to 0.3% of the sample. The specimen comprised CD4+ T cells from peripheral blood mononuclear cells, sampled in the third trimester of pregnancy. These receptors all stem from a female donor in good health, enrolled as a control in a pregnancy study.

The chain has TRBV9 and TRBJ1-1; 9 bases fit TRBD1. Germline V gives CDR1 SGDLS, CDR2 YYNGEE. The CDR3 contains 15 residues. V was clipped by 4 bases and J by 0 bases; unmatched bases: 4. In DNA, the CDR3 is TGTGCCAGCAGCCCCCGGACAGGGGTGAACACTGAAGCTTTCTTT. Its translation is CASSPRTGVNTEAFF.

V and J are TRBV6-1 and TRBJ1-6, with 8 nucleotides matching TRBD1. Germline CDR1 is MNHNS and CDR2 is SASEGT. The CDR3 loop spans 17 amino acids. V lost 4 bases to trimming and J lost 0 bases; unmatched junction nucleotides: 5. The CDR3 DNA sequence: TGTGCCAGCAGTGGGAGGACAGGGAACTCCTATAATTCACCCCTCCACTTT. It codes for CASSGRTGNSYNSPLHF.

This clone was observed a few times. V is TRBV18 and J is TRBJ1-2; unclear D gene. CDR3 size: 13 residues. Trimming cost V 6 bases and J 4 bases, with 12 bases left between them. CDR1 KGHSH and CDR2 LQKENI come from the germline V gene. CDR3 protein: CASSPTGGYGYTF. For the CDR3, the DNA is TGTGCCAGCTCCCCGACGGGAGGCTATGGCTACACCTTC.

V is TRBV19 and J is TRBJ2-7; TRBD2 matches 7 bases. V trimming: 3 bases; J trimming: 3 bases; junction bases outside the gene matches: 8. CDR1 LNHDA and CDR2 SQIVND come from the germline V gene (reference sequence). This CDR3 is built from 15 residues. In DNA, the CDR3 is TGTGCCAGTAGTATCAGCGGGGACGGATACTACGAGCAGTACTTC. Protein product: CASSISGDGYYEQYF.

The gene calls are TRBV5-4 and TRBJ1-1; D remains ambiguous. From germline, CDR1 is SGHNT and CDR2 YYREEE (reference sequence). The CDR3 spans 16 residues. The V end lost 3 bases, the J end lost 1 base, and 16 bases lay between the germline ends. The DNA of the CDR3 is TGTGCCAGCAGCTCAACGGGATCGGGAGCGAACACTGAAGCTTTCTTT. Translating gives CASSSTGSGANTEAFF.

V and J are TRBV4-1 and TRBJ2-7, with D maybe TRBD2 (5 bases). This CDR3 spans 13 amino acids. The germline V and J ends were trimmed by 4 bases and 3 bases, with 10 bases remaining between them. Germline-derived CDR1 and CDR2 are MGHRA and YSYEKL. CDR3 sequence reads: CASSPYGIYEQYF. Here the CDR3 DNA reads TGCGCCAGCAGCCCGTACGGGATCTACGAGCAGTACTTC.

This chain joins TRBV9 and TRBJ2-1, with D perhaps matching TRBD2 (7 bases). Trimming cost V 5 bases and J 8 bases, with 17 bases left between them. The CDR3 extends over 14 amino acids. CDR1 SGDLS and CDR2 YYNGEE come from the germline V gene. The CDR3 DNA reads TGTGCCAGCAGTCCCAACCCGGGGGGCGATGAGCAGTTCTTC. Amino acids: CASSPNPGGDEQFF.

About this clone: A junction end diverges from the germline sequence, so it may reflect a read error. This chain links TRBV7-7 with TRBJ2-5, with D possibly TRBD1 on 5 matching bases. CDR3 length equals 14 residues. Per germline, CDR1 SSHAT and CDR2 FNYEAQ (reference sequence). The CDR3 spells CASSLQGTQETQYF. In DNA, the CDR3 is TGTGCTAGCAGCTTGCAGGGAACCCAAGAGACCCAGTACTTC.

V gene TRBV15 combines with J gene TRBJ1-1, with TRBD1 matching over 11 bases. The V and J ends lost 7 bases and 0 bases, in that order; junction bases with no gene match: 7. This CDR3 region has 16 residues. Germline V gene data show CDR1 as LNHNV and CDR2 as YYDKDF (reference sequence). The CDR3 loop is CATIKDRGLLNTEAFF. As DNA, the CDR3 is TGTGCCACCATCAAGGACAGGGGGCTATTGAACACTGAAGCTTTCTTT.

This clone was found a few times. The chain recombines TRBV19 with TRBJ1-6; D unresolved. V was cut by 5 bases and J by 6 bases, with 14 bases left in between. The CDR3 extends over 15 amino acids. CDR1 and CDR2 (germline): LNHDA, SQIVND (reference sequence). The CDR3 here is CASSPTSGANSPLHF. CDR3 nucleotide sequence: TGTGCCAGTAGTCCAACGTCCGGAGCTAATTCACCCCTCCACTTT.

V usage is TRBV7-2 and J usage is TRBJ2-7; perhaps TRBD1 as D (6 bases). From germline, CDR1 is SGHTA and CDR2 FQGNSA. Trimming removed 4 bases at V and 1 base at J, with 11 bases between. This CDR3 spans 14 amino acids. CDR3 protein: CASSSPGASYEQYF. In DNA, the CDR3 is TGTGCCAGCAGCTCACCAGGGGCGTCCTACGAGCAGTACTTC.

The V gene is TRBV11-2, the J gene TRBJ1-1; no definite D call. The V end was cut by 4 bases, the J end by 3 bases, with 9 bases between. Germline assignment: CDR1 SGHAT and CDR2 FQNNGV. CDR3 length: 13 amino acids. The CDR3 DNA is TGTGCCAGCAGCTCTCAAACACACACTGAAGCTTTCTTT. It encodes CASSSQTHTEAFF. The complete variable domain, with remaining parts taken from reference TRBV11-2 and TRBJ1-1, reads EAGVAQSPRYKIIEKRQSVAFWCNPISGHATLYWYQQILGQGPKLLIQFQNNGVVDDSQLPKDRFSAERLKGVDSTLKIQPAKLEDSAVYLCASSSQTHTEAFFGQGTRLTVV.

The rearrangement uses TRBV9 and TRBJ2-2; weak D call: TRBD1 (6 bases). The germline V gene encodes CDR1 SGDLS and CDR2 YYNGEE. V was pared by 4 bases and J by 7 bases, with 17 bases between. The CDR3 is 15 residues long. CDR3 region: CASSPGGGLVGELFF. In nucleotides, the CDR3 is TGTGCCAGCAGCCCCGGTGGGGGCCTCGTCGGGGAGCTGTTTTTT.

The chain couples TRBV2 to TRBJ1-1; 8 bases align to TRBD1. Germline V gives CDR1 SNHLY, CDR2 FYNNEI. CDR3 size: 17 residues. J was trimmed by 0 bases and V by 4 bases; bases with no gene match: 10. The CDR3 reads CASSAYAGGVLNTEAFF. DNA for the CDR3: TGTGCCAGCAGTGCATACGCAGGGGGCGTGTTGAACACTGAAGCTTTCTTT.

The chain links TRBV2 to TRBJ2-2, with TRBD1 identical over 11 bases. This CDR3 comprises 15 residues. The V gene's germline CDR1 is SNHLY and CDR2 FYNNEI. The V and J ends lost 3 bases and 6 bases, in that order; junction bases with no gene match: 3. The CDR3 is CASSDPGQGAGELFF. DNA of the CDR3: TGTGCCAGCAGTGACCCGGGACAGGGGGCCGGGGAGCTGTTTTTT.

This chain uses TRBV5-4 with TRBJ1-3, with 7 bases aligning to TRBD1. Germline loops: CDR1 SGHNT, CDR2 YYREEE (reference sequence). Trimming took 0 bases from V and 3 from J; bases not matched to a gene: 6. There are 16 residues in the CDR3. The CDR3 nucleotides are TGTGCCAGCAGCTTGGCCCCAGGGGGAGTTGGAAACACCATATATTTT. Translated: CASSLAPGGVGNTIYF.

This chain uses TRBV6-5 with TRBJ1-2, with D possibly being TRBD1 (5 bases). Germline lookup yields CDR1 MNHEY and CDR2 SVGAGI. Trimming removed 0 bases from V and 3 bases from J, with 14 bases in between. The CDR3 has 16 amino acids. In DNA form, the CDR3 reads TGTGCCAGCAGTTACTCGAGCAGGGTCACTGACTATGGCTACACCTTC. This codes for CASSYSSRVTDYGYTF.

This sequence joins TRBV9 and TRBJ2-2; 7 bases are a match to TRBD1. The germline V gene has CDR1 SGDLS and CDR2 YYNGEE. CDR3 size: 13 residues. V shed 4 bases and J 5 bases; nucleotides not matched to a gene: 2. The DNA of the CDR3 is TGTGCCAGCAGCAAGGGACAGACCGGGGAGCTGTTTTTT. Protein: CASSKGQTGELFF.

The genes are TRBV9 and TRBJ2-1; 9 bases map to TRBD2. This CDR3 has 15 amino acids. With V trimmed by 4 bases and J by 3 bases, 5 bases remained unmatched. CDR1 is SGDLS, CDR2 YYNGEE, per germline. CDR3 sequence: CASSPRLADYNEQFF. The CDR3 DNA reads TGTGCCAGCAGCCCGAGACTAGCGGACTACAATGAGCAGTTCTTC.

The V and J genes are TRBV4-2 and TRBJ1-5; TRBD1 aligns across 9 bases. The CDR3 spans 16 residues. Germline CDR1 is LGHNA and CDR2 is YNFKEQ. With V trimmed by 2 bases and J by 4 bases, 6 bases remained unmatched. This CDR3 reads CASSQLTGGINQPQHF. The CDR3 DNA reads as TGTGCCAGCAGCCAACTAACAGGGGGCATTAATCAGCCCCAGCATTTT.

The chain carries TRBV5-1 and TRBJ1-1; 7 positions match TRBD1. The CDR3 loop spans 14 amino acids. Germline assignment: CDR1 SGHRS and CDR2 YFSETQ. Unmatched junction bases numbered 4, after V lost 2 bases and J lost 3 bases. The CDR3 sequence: CASSLQGSDTEAFF. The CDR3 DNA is TGCGCCAGCAGCTTACAGGGGTCGGACACTGAAGCTTTCTTT.

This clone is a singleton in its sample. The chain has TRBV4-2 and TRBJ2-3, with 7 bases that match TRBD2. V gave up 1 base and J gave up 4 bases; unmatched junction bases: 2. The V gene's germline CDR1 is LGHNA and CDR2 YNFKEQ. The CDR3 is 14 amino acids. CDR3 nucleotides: TGTGCCAGCAGCCAAGGACTAGCTGCAGATACGCAGTATTTT. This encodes CASSQGLAADTQYF.

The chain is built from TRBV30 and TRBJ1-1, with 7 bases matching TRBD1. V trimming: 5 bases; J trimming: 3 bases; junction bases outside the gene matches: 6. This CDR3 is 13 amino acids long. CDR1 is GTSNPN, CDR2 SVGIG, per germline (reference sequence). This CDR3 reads CAWFRTGDTEAFF. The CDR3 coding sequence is TGTGCCTGGTTCCGTACAGGGGACACTGAAGCTTTCTTT.

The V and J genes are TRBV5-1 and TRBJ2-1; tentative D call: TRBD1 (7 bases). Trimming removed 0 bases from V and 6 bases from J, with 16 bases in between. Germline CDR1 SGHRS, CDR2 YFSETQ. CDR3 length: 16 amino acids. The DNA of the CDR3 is TGCGCCAGCAGCTTGGCCCTCCAGGGGGGTACCAATGAGCAGTTCTTC. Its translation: CASSLALQGGTNEQFF.